This TCR beta chain derives from a study of a mutant IDH1 vaccine in newly diagnosed glioma. Overall study context: At weeks 1, 3, 5, 7, 11, 15, 19 and 23, patients received a vaccination, eight in all. The treated group averaged about 41 years old and was roughly 60% male, roughly 38% female.

Noted time point: week 23, last vaccination. The content of each vaccine dose was 300 ug of mutant IDH1 20-mer peptide, and topical imiquimod accompanied it. On this clone itself: The antigen remains undetermined.

Profiling relied on immunoSEQ multiplex PCR, and the TCRdb table lists in-frame clones only, not all of them. The table includes approximately 57,000 clones, around 80% detected once. The CDR3 length is 19 residues. CDR1 is SGHDN and CDR2 is FVKESK in the germline V gene. With 0 bases removed from V and 2 bases from J, the gap between germline ends came to 20 bases. The rearrangement uses TRBV14 and TRBJ2-1; D gene ambiguous. The clonotype originates from a woman between 35 and 50 years old with glioma. Some clones in this sample may be carry-over from other donors' samples. The material was PBMCs, obtained from a glioma patient whose treatment included an IDH1 peptide vaccine. CDR3 sequence reads: CASSQEINLAFGTYNEQFF. The CDR3 coding sequence is TGTGCCAGCAGCCAAGAAATAAACTTAGCATTTGGAACCTACAATGAGCAGTTCTTC.